This T cell receptor (beta chain) appears in the sequencing data of a study of blood T cell repertoires in COVID-19. Overall study: Italy, Spain and the United States were the sources of the convalescent and acute COVID-19 samples. Nucleic acid was either cDNA or gDNA, and it came from T cells, B-cell-depleted T cells, or PBMCs.

Deletions cut 5 bases from V and 7 bases from J, with 14 bases between. CDR3 size: 13 residues. In the original workflow: Counts of nucleated cells, estimated from reference gene primer amplification, were obtained. The repertoire was sequenced with immunoSEQ multiplex PCR; TCRdb's copy has only in-frame clones and lacks some. That table gives V, J and clone size, and the DNA gave D and trimming. The table lists 20,000 or so clones, more than 85% of them singletons. This sequence was found in an older woman with active COVID-19. Source material: peripheral blood. The chain employs TRBV12-3 or TRBV12-4 and TRBJ1-2, with a weak D call TRBD1 (6 bases). The CDR3 region is CASSPQGRIGYTF. DNA of the CDR3: TGTGCCAGCAGTCCTCAGGGGCGAATTGGCTACACCTTC.